Each of the 18 T cell receptor beta chains below was sequenced from the same sample in a study of technical replicates of blood from several donors. TCRdb keeps only in-frame clones here, not all; method: immunoSEQ multiplex PCR. Here the sample spans about 63,000 clones, about 88% being singletons. Sequencing was carried out using PBMCs. The source of these receptors is a human donor in good health. Some clones in this sample may be carry-over from other donors' samples.

This chain joins TRBV30 and TRBJ2-7; a possible D gene is TRBD1 (6 bases). CDR3 length: 12 amino acids. The ends were cut back, 4 bases at V and 4 bases at J, with 11 bases in the middle. Germline V gene data show CDR1 as GTSNPN and CDR2 as SVGIG (reference sequence). The DNA for the CDR3 is TGTGCCTGGACGCCCGGGACATACGAGCAGTACTTC. Translating gives CAWTPGTYEQYF.

This clone was detected a few times. This rearrangement joins TRBV18 to TRBJ1-1; D perhaps matches TRBD1 (5 bases). The CDR3 has 15 amino acids. The V gene lost 2 bases and the J gene lost 3 bases, with 13 bases spanning the gap. CDR1 and CDR2 from the germline V gene are KGHSH and LQKENI. CDR3 protein: CASSPFQGGYTEAFF. CDR3 nucleotide sequence: TGTGCCAGCTCACCATTCCAGGGAGGCTACACTGAAGCTTTCTTT.

The chain employs TRBV9 and TRBJ2-4, with TRBD2 as a possible D gene (6 bases). The CDR3 runs to 15 residues. The ends were cut back, 0 bases at V and 7 bases at J, with 14 bases in the middle. Germline V lookup: CDR1 SGDLS, CDR2 YYNGEE. CDR3 in DNA: TGTGCCAGCAGCGTAGATCCTAGCGTGGGGAACATTCAGTACTTC. It codes for CASSVDPSVGNIQYF.

CDR3 DNA: TGTGCCAGCAGCTTGGGAGGGACAGGGGGCGCGGTAAAGACCCAGTACTTC. Its protein product is CASSLGGTGGAVKTQYF. The chain employs TRBV5-4 and TRBJ2-5; 12 bases agree with TRBD1. Germline V gene lookup returns CDR1 SGHNT and CDR2 YYREEE (reference sequence). V trimming: 0 bases; J trimming: 6 bases; junction bases outside the gene matches: 9. CDR3 length: 17 residues.

Written as DNA, the CDR3 is TGTGCCAGCATGACCCCGGACAGGGATAATTCACCCCTCCACTTT. Residues: CASMTPDRDNSPLHF. V and J are TRBV6-6 and TRBJ1-6; 8 positions match TRBD1. Germline CDR1 and CDR2: MNHNY and SVGAGI (reference sequence). Trimming cost V 7 bases and J 5 bases; bases outside gene matches: 7. The CDR3 length is 15 residues.

The chain uses TRBV6-5 and TRBJ1-2; unclear D gene. CDR1 MNHEY and CDR2 SVGAGI come from the germline V gene. CDR3 size: 12 residues. Trimming took 2 bases from V and 5 from J, leaving 6 bases between them. The CDR3 DNA reads TGTGCCAGCAGTTACGGCGGATATGGCTACACCTTC. Translation: CASSYGGYGYTF.

The chain recombines TRBV2 with TRBJ2-3; 8 nucleotides agree with TRBD1. V shed 6 bases and J 4 bases; nucleotides not matched to a gene: 6. This CDR3 spans 14 amino acids. From germline, CDR1 is SNHLY and CDR2 FYNNEI. CDR3 sequence: CASSRTGIADTQYF. The CDR3, as DNA: TGTGCCAGCAGCCGGACAGGGATAGCAGATACGCAGTATTTT.

The chain links TRBV4-3 to TRBJ2-2, with D possibly being TRBD2 (6 bases). The CDR3 contains 15 residues. V was trimmed by 0 bases and J by 6 bases, leaving 11 bases between them. Germline V gene lookup returns CDR1 LGHNA and CDR2 YSLEER. CDR3: CASSQEDGSPGELFF. Written as DNA, the CDR3 is TGCGCCAGCAGCCAAGAAGACGGGAGTCCCGGGGAGCTGTTTTTT.

This rearrangement joins TRBV18 to TRBJ2-1; 9 bases agree with TRBD2. CDR3 length: 15 residues. Unmatched junction bases numbered 6, after V lost 0 bases and J lost 9 bases. Germline V gene lookup returns CDR1 KGHSH and CDR2 LQKENI. CDR3 region: CASSPPAGGLTEQFF. The CDR3 DNA sequence: TGTGCCAGCTCACCACCGGCGGGGGGGCTTACTGAGCAGTTCTTC.

The J gene is TRBJ2-5, the V gene TRBV30; a weak D match, TRBD2 (5 bases). The CDR3 is 13 amino acids. Germline lookup yields CDR1 GTSNPN and CDR2 SVGIG (reference sequence). Trimming took 3 bases from V and 5 from J, leaving 13 bases between them. CDR3 protein: CAWRMMGEETQYF. In DNA form, the CDR3 reads TGTGCCTGGAGGATGATGGGAGAGGAGACCCAGTACTTC.

The J gene is TRBJ2-7, the V gene TRBV4-1; maybe TRBD2 (6 bases). V lost 0 bases, J lost 4 bases, and 13 bases lay in between. The CDR3 runs to 15 residues. The germline CDR1 and CDR2 sequences are MGHRA and YSYEKL. CDR3: CASSQEPGLPYEQYF. Written as DNA, the CDR3 is TGCGCCAGCAGCCAAGAACCGGGACTCCCATACGAGCAGTACTTC.

This chain joins TRBV4-2 and TRBJ1-1; the D is unclear. The germline V and J ends were trimmed by 1 base and 10 bases, with 19 bases remaining between them. The CDR3 consists of 15 residues. Germline lookup yields CDR1 LGHNA and CDR2 YNFKEQ. Written as DNA, the CDR3 is TGTGCCAGCAGCCAAGTAAGTCAGAACAAGATTCGAGCTTTCTTT. Amino acid sequence: CASSQVSQNKIRAFF.

For the CDR3, the DNA is TGTGCCAGCATTCCTACCCGGGAGGATACGCAGTATTTT. It codes for CASIPTREDTQYF. V usage is TRBV6-6 and J usage is TRBJ2-3; tentatively, D is TRBD2 (6 bases). Germline lookup yields CDR1 MNHNY and CDR2 SVGAGI (reference sequence). The CDR3 spans 13 residues. Trimming left V 7 bases short and J 6 bases short, with 14 bases between.

The chain uses TRBV30 and TRBJ1-1; D is unclear. Germline CDR1 reads GTSNPN; CDR2 reads SVGIG (reference sequence). This CDR3 has 15 amino acids. The V end lost 4 bases, the J end lost 0 bases, and 15 bases lay between the germline ends. The DNA for the CDR3 is TGTGCCTGGACAGATTTGTCCGGGGTGAACACTGAAGCTTTCTTT. The encoded protein is CAWTDLSGVNTEAFF.

This clone was observed once. This chain joins TRBV7-9 and TRBJ1-5; TRBD1 matches at 7 bases. V lost 5 bases to trimming and J lost 7 bases; unmatched junction nucleotides: 14. CDR3 length equals 16 residues. Germline V gene data show CDR1 as SEHNR and CDR2 as FQNEAQ (reference sequence). The CDR3 region has the DNA TGTGCCAGCAGCGACGAAAGGAAGGGGGCAGGGCAGCCCCAGCATTTT. The encoded protein is CASSDERKGAGQPQHF.

This chain joins TRBV4-3 and TRBJ2-3, with 10 bases fitting TRBD2. This CDR3 contains 17 residues. The germline gives CDR1 LGHNA, CDR2 YSLEER. V lost 0 bases to trimming and J lost 6 bases; unmatched junction nucleotides: 9. Written as DNA, the CDR3 is TGCGCCAGCAGCCAAGATTTTGGTAGCGGGAGGCCGGATACGCAGTATTTT. It translates to CASSQDFGSGRPDTQYF.

The rearrangement links TRBV30 to TRBJ1-2, with D maybe TRBD1 (5 bases). V lost 8 bases to trimming and J lost 4 bases, with 14 bases between them. Per germline, CDR1 GTSNPN and CDR2 SVGIG (reference sequence). The CDR3 length is 12 residues. Here the CDR3 DNA reads TGTGCCGCGCAGGGCGATGTCTATGGCTACACCTTC. Protein product: CAAQGDVYGYTF. Combining the CDR3 with reference TRBV30 and TRBJ1-2 gives the whole variable domain SQTIHQWPATLVQPVGSPLSLECTVEGTSNPNLYWYRQAAGRGLQLLFYSVGIGQISSEVPQNLSASRPQDRQFILSSKKLLLSDSGFYLCAAQGDVYGYTFGSGTRLTVV.

This chain uses TRBV20-1 with TRBJ2-5; D remains unclear. The CDR3 sequence is 11 residues long. With 3 bases removed from V and 4 bases from J, the gap between germline ends came to 6 bases. Looked up from germline, CDR1 is DFQATT and CDR2 is SNEGSKA (reference sequence). The DNA for the CDR3 is TGCAGTGCTAGTGTGAGAGAGACCCAGTACTTC. This codes for CSASVRETQYF.